This T cell receptor (beta chain) stems from a study of a mutant IDH1 vaccine in newly diagnosed glioma. The germline CDR1 and CDR2 sequences are MNHEY and SVGAGI. The V end lost 0 bases, the J end lost 0 bases, and 8 bases lay between the germline ends. This CDR3 region has 16 residues. Libraries were prepared by immunoSEQ multiplex PCR; TCRdb keeps only in-frame clonotypes and omits some of them. The sample has 75,000 to 100,000 clones; approximately 90% are singletons. Documented time point: baseline, week 1 (first vaccination visit). Indicated treatment: pre-vaccination baseline after standard-of-care therapy.

This TCR was sampled from a woman between 50 and 59 years old with glioma. The J gene is TRBJ2-2, the V gene TRBV6-5, with D perhaps TRBD1 (5 bases). The specimen comprised PBMCs, sampled from a glioma patient treated with radiotherapy, temozolomide or both. The CDR3 DNA reads as TGTGCCAGCAGTTACTCGGGGCCACCGAACACCGGGGAGCTGTTTTTT. Translation gives CASSYSGPPNTGELFF.